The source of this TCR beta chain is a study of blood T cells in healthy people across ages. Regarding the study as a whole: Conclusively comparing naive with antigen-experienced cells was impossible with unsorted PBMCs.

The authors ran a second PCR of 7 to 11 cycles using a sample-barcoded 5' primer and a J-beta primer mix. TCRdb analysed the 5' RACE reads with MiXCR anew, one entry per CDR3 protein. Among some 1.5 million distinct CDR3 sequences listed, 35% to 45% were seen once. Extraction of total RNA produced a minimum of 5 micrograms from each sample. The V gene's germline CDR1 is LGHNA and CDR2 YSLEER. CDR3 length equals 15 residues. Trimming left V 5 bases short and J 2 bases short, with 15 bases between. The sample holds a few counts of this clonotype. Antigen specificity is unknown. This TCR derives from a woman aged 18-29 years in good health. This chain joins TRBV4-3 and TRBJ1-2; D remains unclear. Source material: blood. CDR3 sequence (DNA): TGCGCCAGCAGCGGACCAAGGGCACCCAACTATGGCTACACCTTC. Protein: CASSGPRAPNYGYTF.